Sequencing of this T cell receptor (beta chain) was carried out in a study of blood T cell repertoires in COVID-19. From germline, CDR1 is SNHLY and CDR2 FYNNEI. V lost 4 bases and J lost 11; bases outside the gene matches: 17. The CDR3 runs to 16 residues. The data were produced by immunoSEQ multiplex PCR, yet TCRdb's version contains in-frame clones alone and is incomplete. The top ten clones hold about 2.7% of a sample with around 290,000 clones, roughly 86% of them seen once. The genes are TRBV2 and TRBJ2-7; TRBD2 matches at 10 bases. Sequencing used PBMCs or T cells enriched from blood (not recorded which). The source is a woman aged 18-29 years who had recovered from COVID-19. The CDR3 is CASSATRLAGNRGEYF. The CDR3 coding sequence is TGTGCCAGCAGTGCGACCCGACTAGCGGGCAATAGGGGGGAGTACTTC.